Here is one T cell receptor (beta chain) with its context. The data belong to a study of blood T cell repertoires in COVID-19. Trimming removed 4 bases from V and 3 bases from J; junction bases left unmatched: 8. In germline, CDR1 is SGHDT, CDR2 YYEEEE. The CDR3 has 16 residues. This table comes from immunoSEQ multiplex PCR, and its TCRdb copy is limited to in-frame clones, with some not included. The repertoire consists of roughly 150,000 clones, with 85% to 90% occurring once and the leading ten covering more than 14%. The source of this sequence is a woman between 35 and 50 years old with acute or convalescent COVID-19. This chain connects TRBV5-6 to TRBJ1-5; 9 nucleotides align to TRBD1. Sequencing input: peripheral blood. The DNA of the CDR3 is TGTGCCAGCAGCGCTACAGGGGGCAATGACAATCAGCCCCAGCATTTT. Its translation is CASSATGGNDNQPQHF.